These T cell receptor beta chains were read from a single sample in a study of blood T cell repertoires in COVID-19. The method was immunoSEQ multiplex PCR; TCRdb's version includes in-frame clones alone and lacks a portion of them. The data contain about 130,000 clones, roughly 80% of them singletons. Sequencing was performed on peripheral blood. These receptors were collected from a woman between 45 and 60 years old with acute or convalescent COVID-19. Each CDR3 is given with its conserved first and last residue. Fields, in order: J gene, V gene, CDR3 protein.

TRBJ1-4,TRBV5-1,CASSTSTGAATNEKLFF
TRBJ1-2,TRBV2,CASREDREGDGYTF
TRBJ1-5,TRBV5-4,CASSLKEALNQPQHF
TRBJ2-1,TRBV6-1,CASSARQGGHNEQFF
TRBJ1-1,TRBV19,CASRRSHREGTEAFF
TRBJ1-6,TRBV12-5,CASGLGSDNSPLHF
TRBJ2-2,TRBV4-2,CASSQESTGELFF
TRBJ1-1,TRBV30,CAWSGLAWYTEAFF
TRBJ2-2,TRBV19,CASSRERGPNTGELFF
TRBJ2-1,TRBV10-3,CAISGGSGGVLNEQFF
TRBJ1-1,TRBV4-1,CASSQGAGTGGPTEAFF
TRBJ2-7,TRBV10-3,CAISAGTGGDEQYF
TRBJ2-4,TRBV20-1,CSASDRVLAKNIQYF
TRBJ2-1,TRBV11-3,CASSLLQRHYNEQFF
TRBJ1-2,TRBV4-2,CASSQDKGAANYGYTF
TRBJ2-2,TRBV28,CAGLAGNTGELFF
TRBJ2-2,TRBV10-2,CASTAGGQTGELFF
TRBJ2-3,TRBV10-3,CAISESGGYTDTQYF
TRBJ2-3,TRBV9,CASSPDRPTSTDTQYF
TRBJ1-2,TRBV6-1,CASSEAWTGAYGYTF
TRBJ1-1,TRBV19,CASSIGQKQMNTEAFF
TRBJ2-1,TRBV3-1/TRBV3-2,CASSQGLAGNEQFF
TRBJ1-1,TRBV3-1/TRBV3-2,CASSQVGRQLRPEAFF
TRBJ1-5,TRBV2,CASRAGHTNQPQHF
TRBJ1-4,TRBV28,CASSPPRQGVGKLFF
TRBJ1-5,TRBV5-1,CASSRDTGSDQPQHF
TRBJ2-3,TRBV5-5,CASSPSSADTQYF
TRBJ2-7,TRBV6-6,CASSSPDSTGTYEQYF
TRBJ1-1,TRBV6-5,CASSYSGGHTEAFF
TRBJ2-7,TRBV7-2,CASSLGFTGDYEQYF
TRBJ2-7,TRBV6-5,CASSPRLNYEQYF
TRBJ1-1,TRBV4-1,CASSQVYQGEAFF
TRBJ2-3,TRBV3-1/TRBV3-2,CASSQVHGLAGGPDTQYF
TRBJ1-1,TRBV7-8,CASSQAEIQDEAFF
TRBJ1-5,TRBV5-8,CASSLLVTDRGNQPQHF
TRBJ2-3,TRBV12-3/TRBV12-4,CASSFRDTDTQYF
TRBJ1-1,TRBV12-3/TRBV12-4,CASSSGRPEAFF
TRBJ2-3,TRBV5-4,CASSEDSKSTDTQYF
TRBJ1-4,TRBV15,CATSRAGDIYEKLFF
TRBJ2-3,TRBV4-1,CASSLFYFSDTQYF
TRBJ1-2,TRBV10-3,CAISDQTGPYGYTF
TRBJ1-3,TRBV30,CAWSSTGAGNTIYF
TRBJ1-4,TRBV5-1,CASSLPLLTGEPEKLFF
TRBJ2-1,TRBV5-8,CASSPVRGTGNEQFF
TRBJ1-4,TRBV12-5,CASGPGQQNEKLFF
TRBJ1-1,TRBV7-6,CASAPETAMNTEAFF
TRBJ1-5,TRBV19,CASKGMDRGGNQPQHF
TRBJ1-5,TRBV28,CASSSGMSNQPQHF
TRBJ2-3,TRBV27,CASRVGQHTDTQYF